This T cell receptor (beta chain) was documented in a study of radiation and T cells in renal cell carcinoma. General observations from the study: Top tumor clonotypes rose in blood 2 weeks post-radiation, then contracted.

Clones were sequenced by immunoSEQ multiplex PCR, and TCRdb holds only the in-frame ones, with some missing. The repertoire holds approximately 31,000 clones, with over 70% as singletons. Comment on this clone: The antigen is not known.

After removal of 4 bases from V and 1 base from J, the junction contained 6 bases not matched to a gene. Germline CDR1 SGHRS, CDR2 YFSETQ. This CDR3 contains 15 residues. The sample's time point: blood 4 weeks post-SBRT, at nephrectomy. Regarding treatment: 15 Gy SBRT to primary tumor, nephrectomy 4 weeks later. Nephrectomy followed 15 Gy stereotactic body radiation by 4 weeks. Blood was sampled at baseline, 2 weeks and 4 weeks after SBRT. The starting material was blood, obtained from a patient whose treatment included radiotherapy and nephrectomy. The V call is TRBV5-1, the J call TRBJ2-3; 7 bases agree with TRBD2. The sequence was collected from a man in his fifties or sixties with renal cell carcinoma. In DNA, the CDR3 is TGCGCCAGCAGCCTGGAGCGGGGAGGCACAGATACGCAGTATTTT. Protein product: CASSLERGGTDTQYF. Looking up the rest from reference TRBV5-1 and TRBJ2-3 gives the full variable domain: KAGVTQTPRYLIKTRGQQVTLSCSPISGHRSVSWYQQTPGQGLQFLFEYFSETQRNKGNFPGRFSGRQFSNSRSEMNVSTLELGDSALYLCASSLERGGTDTQYFGPGTRLTVL.